This TCR beta chain came from a study of blood T cell repertoires in COVID-19. At the level of the study: Both acute and convalescent COVID-19 samples were obtained from the United States, Italy and Spain. Nucleic acid was either cDNA or gDNA, and it came from T cells, B-cell-depleted T cells, or PBMCs.

Original handling: By means of reference gene primer amplification, nucleated cell counts were estimated. TCRdb's copy holds only in-frame clones and misses some; the assay was immunoSEQ multiplex PCR. V and J calls and clone size are given by that table; D and trimming were obtained from the DNA. This table has over 150,000 clones, 89% appearing once. Deletions cut 4 bases from V and 0 bases from J, with 21 bases between. The V gene's germline CDR1 is ENHRY and CDR2 SYGVKD. This CDR3 contains 18 residues. V usage is TRBV10-3 and J usage is TRBJ1-2; D is undetermined. The clonotype was recovered from a man between 18 and 29 years old who had recovered from COVID-19. Sequenced material: peripheral blood. The CDR3 DNA sequence: TGTGCCATCAGTGCCCTCGGGAACACGGTAGGAGCTAACTATGGCTACACCTTC. This codes for CAISALGNTVGANYGYTF.